Shown below are 18 T cell receptor beta chains from a single sample sequenced in a study of T cell repertoires in cytomegalovirus infection (dated by TCRdb to between 2018 and 2021). This sample was sequenced with an Illumina HiSeq 1500. TCRdb reanalyzed the raw reads on its own, using fastp at Q25 for trimming and MiXCR for clone calling, and kept in-frame beta chains. Merged by CDR3 protein, the rows form single entries marked with the most common genes and DNA. Here the sample has 480,000 or so distinct CDR3 sequences; about 11% occur a single time. The ten largest clones add up to around 9.6% of the sample. Specimen: PBMCs. The receptors derive from a human donor in good health (CMV status not recorded). Some clones in this sample may be carry-over from other donors' samples.

This clonotype was counted many times. The rearrangement uses TRBV7-8 and TRBJ1-2, with D perhaps matching TRBD1 (6 bases). Germline loops: CDR1 SGHVS, CDR2 FQNEAQ. V lost 0 bases and J lost 6, with 11 bases in between. The CDR3 runs to 14 residues. The CDR3 is CASSLAQGSDGYTF. The CDR3 DNA reads TGTGCCAGCAGCTTAGCCCAGGGGAGCGATGGCTACACCTTC.

This clonotype occurred many times. This rearrangement joins TRBV11-2 to TRBJ2-1, with D perhaps TRBD2 (6 bases). Germline V gives CDR1 SGHAT, CDR2 FQNNGV. The CDR3 is 13 residues long. Trimming removed 4 bases at V and 6 bases at J, with 10 bases between. The CDR3 coding sequence is TGTGCCAGCAGCTCCGGGACTCTCAATGAGCAGTTCTTC. Encoded protein: CASSSGTLNEQFF.

This clonotype was counted ten times or more. The rearrangement uses TRBV10-3 and TRBJ1-1; D is perhaps TRBD1 (6 bases). Trimming removed 4 bases at V and 1 base at J, with 13 bases between. The CDR3 extends over 15 amino acids. Germline CDR1 and CDR2: ENHRY and SYGVKD. The CDR3 loop reads CAISGPGGTNTEAFF. Here the CDR3 DNA reads TGTGCCATCAGTGGCCCGGGGGGCACGAACACTGAAGCTTTCTTT.

Many counts were recorded for this clonotype. V and J are TRBV10-3 and TRBJ1-1; D is ambiguous. Trimming pared 2 bases from V and 8 bases from J, leaving 12 bases between. CDR3 length: 13 residues. Germline CDR1 ENHRY, CDR2 SYGVKD. CDR3 coding DNA: TGTGCCATCAGTGAGGGGAGAGGAGAAGAAGCTTTCTTT. It yields the protein CAISEGRGEEAFF.

Ten or more counts support this clonotype. The rearrangement joins TRBV7-2 to TRBJ2-6; no firm D call. Deletions cut 6 bases from V and 0 bases from J, with 12 bases between. CDR3 length equals 16 residues. Germline CDR1 reads SGHTA; CDR2 reads FQGNSA. The chain's CDR3 is CASSWTESSGANVLTF. In DNA form, the CDR3 reads TGTGCCAGCAGTTGGACCGAGAGCTCTGGGGCCAACGTCCTGACTTTC.

V is TRBV5-1 and J is TRBJ1-5; D call uncertain. The CDR3 has 13 amino acids. Germline assignment: CDR1 SGHRS and CDR2 YFSETQ. The V end was cut by 0 bases, the J end by 7 bases, with 8 bases between. CDR3: CASSLGNGQPQHF. For the CDR3, the DNA is TGCGCCAGCAGCTTGGGAAACGGGCAGCCCCAGCATTTT.

This clonotype was detected many times. This chain uses TRBV4-1 with TRBJ2-3; either TRBD1 or TRBD2 may supply D (5 bases each). V shed 1 base and J shed 4 bases, with 9 bases lying between them. The CDR3 runs to 14 residues. CDR1 is MGHRA, CDR2 YSYEKL, per germline. The CDR3 sequence is CASSQGRGADTQYF. The CDR3 nucleotides are TGCGCCAGCAGCCAAGGAAGGGGAGCAGATACGCAGTATTTT.

J is TRBJ2-7 and V is TRBV11-3; TRBD2 aligns across 7 bases. With 5 bases clipped from V and 5 bases from J, the junction kept 12 bases outside the gene matches. CDR1 SGHNT and CDR2 YENEEA come from the germline V gene. There are 15 residues in the CDR3. In DNA form, the CDR3 reads TGTGCCAGCAGCCCTAGGGCGGGGGTTATCAACGAGCAGTACTTC. Residues: CASSPRAGVINEQYF.

This clonotype appeared many times. The chain employs TRBV7-2 and TRBJ2-1, with 7 positions matching TRBD2. Germline loops: CDR1 SGHTA, CDR2 FQGNSA. The ends lost 4 bases at V and 6 bases at J; junction bases unmatched: 0. CDR3 size: 12 residues. CDR3 in amino acids: CASSWTSNEQFF. In nucleotides, the CDR3 is TGTGCCAGCAGCTGGACTAGCAATGAGCAGTTCTTC.

In its sample, this clonotype was seen many times. V is TRBV6-1 and J is TRBJ2-1, with 8 bases fitting TRBD2. Germline-derived CDR1 and CDR2 are MNHNS and SASEGT. V was pared by 10 bases and J by 6 bases, with 14 bases of the junction left unmatched. The CDR3 has 15 residues. The chain's CDR3 is CATQPGGLPGNEQFF. As DNA, the CDR3 is TGTGCCACCCAGCCGGGAGGGCTCCCCGGCAATGAGCAGTTCTTC.

The sample holds many counts of this clonotype. The chain combines TRBV7-9 with TRBJ2-5; TRBD1 matches at 7 bases. Trimming cost V 2 bases and J 3 bases; bases outside gene matches: 3. This CDR3 comprises 14 residues. Germline V lookup: CDR1 SEHNR, CDR2 FQNEAQ (reference sequence). Here the CDR3 reads CASSLSGTEETQYF. The CDR3 coding sequence is TGTGCCAGCAGCTTATCCGGGACAGAAGAGACCCAGTACTTC.

This clonotype was recorded at least ten times. The rearrangement uses TRBV6-1 and TRBJ2-3; 13 bases align to TRBD2. The CDR3 consists of 17 residues. The trim removed 5 bases at V and 1 base at J, leaving 6 bases unmatched. Germline CDR1 reads MNHNS; CDR2 reads SASEGT. The CDR3 spells CASSRPGLAGRTDTQYF. CDR3 nucleotides: TGTGCCAGCAGTAGACCGGGACTAGCGGGGCGCACAGATACGCAGTATTTT.

A few counts support this clonotype. The chain combines TRBV20-1 with TRBJ2-4; TRBD1 aligns across 9 bases. The CDR3 sequence is 13 residues long. Germline values: CDR1 DFQATT, CDR2 SNEGSKA (reference sequence). V trimming: 8 bases; J trimming: 6 bases; junction bases outside the gene matches: 8. CDR3: CSLPRQGGNIQYF. The CDR3, as DNA: TGCAGTCTACCCAGACAGGGGGGAAACATTCAGTACTTC.

In its sample, this clonotype was seen a few times. The V gene is TRBV5-1, the J gene TRBJ2-5; 12 nucleotides align to TRBD2. The V and J ends lost 4 bases and 5 bases, in that order; junction bases with no gene match: 6. This CDR3 contains 15 residues. Germline V CDR1 and CDR2: SGHRS, YFSETQ. Written as DNA, the CDR3 is TGCGCCAGCAGCGGAGCTAGCGGGGGGGTCGAGACCCAGTACTTC. This codes for CASSGASGGVETQYF.

Ten or more counts support this clonotype. V usage is TRBV5-6 and J usage is TRBJ1-2, with TRBD1 as a possible D gene (5 bases). V lost 2 bases and J lost 2, with 16 bases in between. The germline V gene encodes CDR1 SGHDT and CDR2 YYEEEE. The CDR3 loop spans 16 amino acids. CDR3 DNA: TGTGCCAGCAGCTTTGTGCCCTCGGGACGGAACTATGGCTACACCTTC. It specifies CASSFVPSGRNYGYTF.

This clonotype showed up many times. V gene TRBV7-8 combines with J gene TRBJ1-5; maybe TRBD1 (5 bases). Deletions cut 8 bases from V and 2 bases from J, with 16 bases between. Germline assignment: CDR1 SGHVS and CDR2 FQNEAQ. The CDR3 sequence is 15 residues long. Here the CDR3 reads CASRQGRKGNQPQHF. CDR3 nucleotides: TGTGCCAGCCGTCAGGGACGTAAAGGCAATCAGCCCCAGCATTTT.

Ten or more counts support this clonotype. V is TRBV19 and J is TRBJ1-1, with D unclear. V was clipped by 7 bases and J by 7 bases, with 16 bases between them. The CDR3 contains 13 residues. Germline CDR1 and CDR2: LNHDA and SQIVND (reference sequence). The CDR3 region is CASTQTGRSEAFF. The CDR3 nucleotides read TGTGCCAGTACCCAAACGGGCCGCAGTGAAGCTTTCTTT.

This clonotype was seen many times. This chain uses TRBV28 with TRBJ2-2, with D perhaps matching TRBD1 or TRBD2 (5 bases each). The CDR3 totals 18 residues. Germline V gene data show CDR1 as MDHEN and CDR2 as SYDVKM. Trimming cost V 2 bases and J 0 bases, with 16 bases left between them. CDR3 protein: CASSLKMRGRSNTGELFF. The CDR3 DNA reads TGTGCCAGCAGTTTAAAGATGAGGGGACGGTCGAACACCGGGGAGCTGTTTTTT.